This record concerns one T cell receptor (beta chain) sequence. This specimen belongs to a study of T cells expressing NK-cell markers. TCRdb re-called the 5' RACE reads, yielding one record per CDR3 amino acid sequence without DNA. The table lists 400,000 to 450,000 distinct CDR3 sequences. In germline, CDR1 is SGHNT, CDR2 YYREEE (reference sequence). There are 14 residues in the CDR3. This TCR derives from a woman between 18 and 70 years old in good health. The V and J genes are TRBV5-4 and TRBJ2-1; TCRdb reports TRBD2, a call that lacks DNA to check it against. What was sequenced was blood T cells: a sorted CD56 or NKG2C T cell subset, CD4+ or CD8+ T cells, or bulk PBMC T cells (not recorded which). The CDR3 sequence: CASSSASGDNEQFF.